The 9 T cell receptor beta chains below come from one sample, sequenced in a study of CD8+ T cells in alopecia areata listed by TCRdb under 2018. The library was built by means of the immunoSEQ multiplex PCR assay. For TCR sequencing, RNA was extracted from every sample and reverse transcribed into cDNA to serve as template. The table was pulled from immuneACCESS by TCRdb, which kept in-frame rearrangements only. Such tables lose some clones; where checked, under half of the loss comes from unresolved V genes, and the rest has no known cause. For this sample there are over 100,000 clones; around 56% appear just once. The ten largest clones add up to 0.46% of the sample. The time point label of this sample denotes: around 4 weeks on oral tofacitinib. The treatment or condition label of this sample denotes: oral pan-JAK inhibitor, 5-10 mg twice daily. The material was CD4+ T cells sorted from blood, obtained at week 4, from a patient treated with tofacitinib. These receptors originate from a human donor with alopecia areata.

The chain carries TRBV15 and TRBJ2-6; 9 nucleotides agree with TRBD1. Unmatched junction bases numbered 2, after V lost 1 base and J lost 4 bases. The CDR3 spans 16 residues. The germline V gene encodes CDR1 LNHNV and CDR2 YYDKDF (reference sequence). The CDR3 loop reads CATSRAGQGGANVLTF. Here the CDR3 DNA reads TGTGCCACCAGCAGAGCGGGACAGGGAGGGGCCAACGTCCTGACTTTC.

V gene TRBV5-6 combines with J gene TRBJ2-3, with unresolved D. CDR1 and CDR2 from the germline V gene are SGHDT and YYEEEE. Trimming shortened V by 2 bases and J by 2 bases, and 6 bases separated the two germline ends. The CDR3 length is 13 residues. This CDR3 reads CASSFGNTDTQYF. DNA of the CDR3: TGTGCCAGCAGCTTCGGAAACACAGATACGCAGTATTTT.

The V call is TRBV27, the J call TRBJ2-5, with D possibly called TRBD1 or TRBD2 (5 bases each). V was cut by 4 bases and J by 7 bases, with 19 bases left in between. Germline lookup yields CDR1 MNHEY and CDR2 SMNVEV (reference sequence). The CDR3 runs to 15 residues. The CDR3 DNA sequence: TGTGCCAGCAGTTCCCGTAGTCGGGGTCAGGGGACCCAGTACTTC. Residues: CASSSRSRGQGTQYF.

This clone was counted once. This chain uses TRBV5-4 with TRBJ2-7, with D unclear. V was pared by 1 base and J by 4 bases, with 3 bases between. CDR1 is SGHNT and CDR2 is YYREEE in the germline V gene (reference sequence). The CDR3 loop spans 11 amino acids. The CDR3 bases are TGTGCCAGCAGCTTGTGGTACGAGCAGTACTTC. As protein: CASSLWYEQYF. Looking up the rest from reference TRBV5-4 and TRBJ2-7 gives the full variable domain: ETGVTQSPTHLIKTRGQQVTLRCSSQSGHNTVSWYQQALGQGPQFIFQYYREEENGRGNFPPRFSGLQFPNYSSELNVNALELDDSALYLCASSLWYEQYFGPGTRLTVT.

This clone was seen only a few times. The gene calls are TRBV5-6 and TRBJ2-5; 7 positions agree with TRBD1. From germline, CDR1 is SGHDT and CDR2 YYEEEE. The CDR3 length is 15 residues. V trimming: 0 bases; J trimming: 5 bases; junction bases outside the gene matches: 7. The CDR3 coding sequence is TGTGCCAGCAGCTTGGTACAGGGGTGGAAGGAGACCCAGTACTTC. Amino acids: CASSLVQGWKETQYF.

This clone was counted between two and nine times. The chain recombines TRBV5-1 with TRBJ1-6; TRBD1 matches 7 bases. The V and J ends lost 0 bases and 7 bases, in that order; junction bases with no gene match: 4. CDR1 is SGHRS and CDR2 is YFSETQ in the germline V gene. CDR3 size: 15 residues. CDR3 in amino acids: CASSLDGRGNSPLHF. For the CDR3, the DNA is TGCGCCAGCAGCTTGGATGGCAGGGGGAATTCACCCCTCCACTTT.

The chain recombines TRBV9 with TRBJ2-2; D perhaps matches TRBD2 (6 bases). Trimming removed 3 bases from V and 4 bases from J, with 10 bases in between. CDR1 and CDR2 from the germline V gene are SGDLS and YYNGEE. This CDR3 region has 14 residues. CDR3 coding DNA: TGTGCCAGCAGCGCCCGGGGGAGCACCGGGGAGCTGTTTTTT. It is translated as CASSARGSTGELFF.

This rearrangement joins TRBV29-1 to TRBJ2-1; 11 bases align to TRBD2. The CDR3 totals 15 residues. Losses at the gene ends were 4 bases for V and 7 bases for J; bases not matched to a gene: 9. The germline gives CDR1 SQVTM, CDR2 ANQGSEA. CDR3 sequence: CSVGRGTSGTNEQFF. The CDR3 coding sequence is TGCAGCGTTGGGAGGGGGACTAGCGGTACTAATGAGCAGTTCTTC.

The chain has TRBV5-1 and TRBJ1-1, with a tentative D call TRBD1 (5 bases). The CDR3 is 12 residues long. Trimming cost V 4 bases and J 6 bases, with 10 bases left between them. Germline V gene sequence: CDR1 SGHRS, CDR2 YFSETQ. CDR3 residues: CASSTVGAEAFF. The CDR3 DNA reads as TGCGCCAGCAGCACCGTGGGGGCTGAAGCTTTCTTT.